This T cell receptor beta chain was observed in a study of cytomegalovirus exposure and HLA in healthy donors. The CDR3 has 14 residues. Germline CDR1 SGHRS, CDR2 YFSETQ. V dropped 0 bases and J dropped 6; count of bases not matched to a gene: 2. The primer mix had 60 Vbeta and 13 Jbeta primers. Only in-frame clones appear in the TCRdb table, and some are missing; sequencing was by immunoSEQ multiplex PCR. The table has 150,000 to 200,000 clones, about 75% seen once. Material: PBMCs. This chain joins TRBV5-1 and TRBJ1-2; the match to TRBD1 covers 10 bases. The receptor comes from a man in his fifties or sixties in good health and CMV-seropositive. CDR3 in DNA: TGCGCCAGCAGCTTGGTTGGGACAGGGGATGGCTACACCTTC. It translates to CASSLVGTGDGYTF.